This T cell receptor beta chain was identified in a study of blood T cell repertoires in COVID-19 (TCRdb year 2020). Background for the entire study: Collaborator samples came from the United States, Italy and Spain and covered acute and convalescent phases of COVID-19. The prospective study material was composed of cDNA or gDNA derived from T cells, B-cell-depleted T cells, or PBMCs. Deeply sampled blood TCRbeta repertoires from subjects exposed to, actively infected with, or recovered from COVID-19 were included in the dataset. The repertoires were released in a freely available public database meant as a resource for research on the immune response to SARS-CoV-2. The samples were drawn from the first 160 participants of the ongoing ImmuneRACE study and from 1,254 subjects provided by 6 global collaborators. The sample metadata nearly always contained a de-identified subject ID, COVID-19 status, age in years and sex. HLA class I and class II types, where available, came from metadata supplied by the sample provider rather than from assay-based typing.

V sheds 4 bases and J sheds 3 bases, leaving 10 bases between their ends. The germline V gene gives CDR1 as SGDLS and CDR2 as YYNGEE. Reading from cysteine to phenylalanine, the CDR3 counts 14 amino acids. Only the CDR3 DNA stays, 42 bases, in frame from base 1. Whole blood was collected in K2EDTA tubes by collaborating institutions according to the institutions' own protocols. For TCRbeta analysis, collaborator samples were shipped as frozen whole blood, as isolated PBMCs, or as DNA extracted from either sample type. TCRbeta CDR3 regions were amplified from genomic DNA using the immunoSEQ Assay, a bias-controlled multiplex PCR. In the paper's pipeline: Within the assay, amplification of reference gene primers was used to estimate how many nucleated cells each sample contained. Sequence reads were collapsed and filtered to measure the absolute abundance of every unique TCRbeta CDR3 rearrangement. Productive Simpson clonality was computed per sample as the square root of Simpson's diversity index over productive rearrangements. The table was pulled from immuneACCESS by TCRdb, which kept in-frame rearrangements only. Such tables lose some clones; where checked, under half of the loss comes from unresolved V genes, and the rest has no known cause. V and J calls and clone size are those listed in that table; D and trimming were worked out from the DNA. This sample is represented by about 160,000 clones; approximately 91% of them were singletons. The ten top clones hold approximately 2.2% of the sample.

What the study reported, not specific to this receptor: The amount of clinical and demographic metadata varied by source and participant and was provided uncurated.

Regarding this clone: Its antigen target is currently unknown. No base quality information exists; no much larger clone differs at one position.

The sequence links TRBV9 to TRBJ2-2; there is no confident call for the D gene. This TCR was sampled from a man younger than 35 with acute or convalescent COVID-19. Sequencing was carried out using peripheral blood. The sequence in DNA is TGTGCCAGCAGCCGAGAGGCGGACACCGGGGAGCTGTTTTTT. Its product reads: CASSREADTGELFF.